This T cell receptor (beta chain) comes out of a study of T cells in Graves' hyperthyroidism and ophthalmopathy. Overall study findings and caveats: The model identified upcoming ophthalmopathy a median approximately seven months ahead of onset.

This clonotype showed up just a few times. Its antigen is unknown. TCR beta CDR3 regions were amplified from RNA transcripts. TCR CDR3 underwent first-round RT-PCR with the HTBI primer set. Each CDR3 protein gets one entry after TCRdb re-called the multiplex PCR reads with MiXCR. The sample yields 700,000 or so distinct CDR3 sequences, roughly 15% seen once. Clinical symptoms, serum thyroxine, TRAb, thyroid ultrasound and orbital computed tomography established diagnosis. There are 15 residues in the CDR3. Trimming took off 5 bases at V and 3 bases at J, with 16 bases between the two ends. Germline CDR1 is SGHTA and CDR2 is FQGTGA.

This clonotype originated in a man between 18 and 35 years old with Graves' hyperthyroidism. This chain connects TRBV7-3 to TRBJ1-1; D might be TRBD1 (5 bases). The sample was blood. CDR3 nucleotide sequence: TGTGCCAGCAGCATAGAGGCAGGGTTTGACACTGAAGCTTTCTTT. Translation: CASSIEAGFDTEAFF.